Below, 10 T cell receptor delta chains from the same sample are listed, as sequenced in a study of Vδ1+ human thymocytes listed by TCRdb under 2018. What the research found in general, with its limitations: Thymic TRG and TRD repertoires appeared highly polyclonal with Gaussian CDR3 length distributions, unlike oligoclonal peripheral blood repertoires.

These TCRs' antigens remain unknown. Instrument on record: Illumina MiSeq. RNA was isolated using the RNeasy mini kit, and reverse transcription was performed with Superscript III. To generate the CDR3 amplicons, a multiplex PCR was run using pooled V-gene forward primers together with a constant-region reverse primer that carried Illumina adaptor overhangs. TCRdb processed the public reads again with the CATT caller, after which rows with matching DNA were combined. The sample table contains fewer than 90,000 delta-chain clones; only one count was recorded for 30% to 40% of them. In total, the top ten clones hold under 0.3% of the sample. The sample was Vdelta1+ gamma-delta thymocytes from the thymus. This sample's cell subset or site label indicates: FACS-sorted CD3+ TCRalphabeta- TCRVdelta1+ TCRVdelta2- thymocytes. Receptors originate from a boy under two years old who had congenital heart surgery.

This clone occurred a few times. This sequence joins TRDV1 and TRDJ1, with 12 nucleotides matching TRDD3. Germline CDR1 is TSWWSYY and CDR2 is QGS. CDR3 length: 23 residues. The trim removed 0 bases at V and 2 bases at J, leaving 22 bases unmatched. This CDR3 reads CALGELTATSYLLGDTRTDKLIF. As DNA, the CDR3 is TGTGCTCTTGGGGAACTTACGGCAACTTCCTACCTACTGGGGGATACTAGGACCGATAAACTCATCTTT.

V usage is TRDV1 and J usage is TRDJ2; 7 nucleotides agree with TRDD3. Germline CDR1 and CDR2: TSWWSYY and QGS. This CDR3 comprises 17 residues. With 3 bases clipped from V and 5 bases from J, the junction kept 12 bases outside the gene matches. The CDR3 spells CALGDPFSGGATAQLFF. CDR3 bases: TGTGCTCTTGGGGACCCCTTCTCTGGGGGGGCCACAGCACAACTCTTCTTT.

This rearrangement joins TRDV1 to TRDJ1, with D tentatively TRDD3 (5 bases). This CDR3 contains 15 residues. Per germline, CDR1 TSWWSYY and CDR2 QGS. The V end was cut by 5 bases, the J end by 5 bases, with 18 bases between. Written as DNA, the CDR3 is TGTGCTCTTGGGCCCCCCCTCCAGGGGGTTGATAAACTCATCTTT. Translation gives CALGPPLQGVDKLIF.

The chain couples TRDV1 to TRDJ1; 11 bases agree with TRDD3. The CDR3 is 20 residues long. In germline, CDR1 is TSWWSYY, CDR2 QGS. V gave up 3 bases and J gave up 0 bases; unmatched junction bases: 15. CDR3 sequence reads: CALGDNWGIFDPPYTDKLIF. The CDR3 nucleotides are TGTGCTCTTGGGGATAACTGGGGGATATTTGATCCCCCTTACACCGATAAACTCATCTTT.

The V and J genes are TRDV1 and TRDJ1, with 12 bases that match TRDD3. V lost 4 bases and J lost 4; bases outside the gene matches: 10. This CDR3 has 17 amino acids. Germline V gives CDR1 TSWWSYY, CDR2 QGS. CDR3 sequence: CALGVAVWGIRGDKLIF. DNA for the CDR3: TGTGCTCTTGGGGTGGCCGTCTGGGGGATACGCGGCGATAAACTCATCTTT.

This chain connects TRDV1 to TRDJ1; D is possibly TRDD3 (9 bases). The CDR3 is made up of 22 amino acids. Germline loops: CDR1 TSWWSYY, CDR2 QGS. The ends were cut back, 5 bases at V and 0 bases at J, with 34 bases in the middle. The CDR3 spells CALGKAFLATGGLRRYTDKLIF. The CDR3 DNA follows: TGTGCTCTTGGGAAGGCCTTCCTAGCAACTGGGGGACTCCGGAGGTACACCGATAAACTCATCTTT.

V usage is TRDV1 and J usage is TRDJ1; 11 nucleotides agree with TRDD3. This CDR3 contains 20 residues. The trim removed 6 bases at V and 5 bases at J, leaving 23 bases unmatched. Germline CDR1 and CDR2: TSWWSYY and QGS. DNA for the CDR3: TGTGCTCTTGGAGCCAAACTCCCGTACTGGGGGATAAGCGATCTGGATAAACTCATCTTT. Its protein product is CALGAKLPYWGISDLDKLIF.

The chain links TRDV1 to TRDJ1; 12 bases match TRDD3. The V and J ends lost 2 bases and 0 bases, in that order; junction bases with no gene match: 28. Germline CDR1 and CDR2: TSWWSYY and QGS. This CDR3 comprises 25 residues. CDR3 protein: CALGEWRPLRPDWGILGCYTDKLIF. The CDR3 coding sequence is TGTGCTCTTGGGGAATGGAGACCCCTACGTCCAGACTGGGGGATACTCGGATGCTACACCGATAAACTCATCTTT.

V is TRDV1 and J is TRDJ1; 7 nucleotides line up with TRDD3. V trimming: 4 bases; J trimming: 3 bases; junction bases outside the gene matches: 17. Germline loops: CDR1 TSWWSYY, CDR2 QGS. This CDR3 is 18 amino acids long. The CDR3 DNA reads as TGTGCTCTTGGGGGACGCCTACAGGTGGATACGCTTCCCGATAAACTCATCTTT. Residues: CALGGRLQVDTLPDKLIF.

V is TRDV1 and J is TRDJ1; D gene ambiguous. Trimming took 9 bases from V and 9 from J, leaving 20 bases between them. Germline values: CDR1 TSWWSYY, CDR2 QGS. CDR3 size: 13 residues. As DNA, the CDR3 is TGTGCTCTCTTGCCCTTTACGCGCTATGAACTCATCTTT. This encodes CALLPFTRYELIF.